The clone carrying this T cell receptor (beta chain) was observed once. This entry belongs to a study of blood T cell repertoires in COVID-19. Looking at the study overall: Whether acute or convalescent, the COVID-19 samples came from the United States, Italy and Spain. Nucleic acid was either cDNA or gDNA, and it came from T cells, B-cell-depleted T cells, or PBMCs.

Trimming removed 4 bases from V and 5 bases from J; junction bases left unmatched: 9. The CDR3 consists of 16 residues. Germline V gives CDR1 SGHRS, CDR2 YFSETQ. The table came from immunoSEQ multiplex PCR; TCRdb's copy has only in-frame clones and leaves some out. The data show about 220,000 clones, about 80% seen once. The TCR originated in a woman in her fifties or sixties with acute or convalescent COVID-19. V and J are TRBV5-1 and TRBJ2-1; 10 positions match TRBD1. The sequenced sample was peripheral blood. CDR3 coding DNA: TGCGCCAGCAGCCCACTCTCCGGGACAGGGGACAATGAGCAGTTCTTC. Translated: CASSPLSGTGDNEQFF.